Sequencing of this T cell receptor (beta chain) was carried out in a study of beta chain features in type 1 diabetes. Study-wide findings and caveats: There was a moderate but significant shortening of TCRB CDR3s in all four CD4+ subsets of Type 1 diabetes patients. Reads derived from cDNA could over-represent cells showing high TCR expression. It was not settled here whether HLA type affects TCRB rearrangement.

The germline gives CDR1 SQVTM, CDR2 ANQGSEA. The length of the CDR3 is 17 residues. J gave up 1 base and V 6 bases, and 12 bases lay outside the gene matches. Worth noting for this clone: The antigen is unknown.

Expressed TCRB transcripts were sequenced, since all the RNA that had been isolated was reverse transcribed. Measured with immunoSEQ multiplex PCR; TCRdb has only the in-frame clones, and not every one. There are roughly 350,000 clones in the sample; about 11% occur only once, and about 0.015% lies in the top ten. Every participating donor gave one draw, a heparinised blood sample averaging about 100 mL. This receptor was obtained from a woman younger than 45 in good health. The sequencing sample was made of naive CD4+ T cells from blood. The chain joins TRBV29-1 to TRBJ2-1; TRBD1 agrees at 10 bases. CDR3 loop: CSVQGQGRGKSYNEQFF. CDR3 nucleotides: TGCAGCGTCCAGGGACAGGGGAGGGGAAAATCCTACAATGAGCAGTTCTTC.